Below, 32 T cell receptor beta chains from the same sample are listed, as sequenced in a study of blood T cell repertoires in COVID-19. Generated by immunoSEQ multiplex PCR, the TCRdb table keeps only in-frame clones and is missing some. The sample lists about 68,000 clones, roughly 85% seen once, with roughly 8.1% in the top ten. The sequenced sample consisted of peripheral blood. These receptors were obtained from a man aged 30 to 45 with acute or convalescent COVID-19.

The rearrangement uses TRBV19 and TRBJ2-5, with D unresolved. Germline CDR1 LNHDA, CDR2 SQIVND (reference sequence). Trimming removed 6 bases at V and 7 bases at J, with 9 bases between. This CDR3 has 11 amino acids. CDR3 residues: CASSPGWTQYF. CDR3 DNA: TGTGCCAGTAGCCCCGGGTGGACCCAGTACTTC.

The chain uses TRBV5-1 and TRBJ1-3; 8 bases are shared with TRBD1. The V gene end was trimmed by 4 bases and the J gene end by 0 bases; junction bases not matched to a gene: 6. The CDR3 is 16 amino acids. The germline gives CDR1 SGHRS, CDR2 YFSETQ. CDR3 residues: CASSVGTGASGNTIYF. CDR3 sequence (DNA): TGCGCCAGCAGCGTAGGGACAGGTGCCTCTGGAAACACCATATATTTT.

This clone has only a few counts. This sequence joins TRBV30 and TRBJ2-1; TRBD2 is a possible D gene (6 bases). CDR3 size: 13 residues. V was cut by 0 bases and J by 5 bases, with 8 bases left in between. Looked up from germline, CDR1 is GTSNPN and CDR2 is SVGIG (reference sequence). CDR3 loop: CAWSVRENNEQFF. The DNA for the CDR3 is TGTGCCTGGAGTGTACGGGAGAACAATGAGCAGTTCTTC.

This rearrangement joins TRBV23-1 to TRBJ1-1; the match to TRBD1 covers 8 bases. TRBV23-1 is an open reading frame, and its role is uncertain. This CDR3 is built from 15 residues. V lost 0 bases and J lost 1; bases outside the gene matches: 1. The CDR3 sequence: CASSQSGTGNTEAFF. The CDR3 DNA is TGCGCCAGCAGTCAATCGGGGACAGGGAACACTGAAGCTTTCTTT.

This clone appeared a single time. The V call is TRBV2, the J call TRBJ2-7, with 7 nucleotides matching TRBD1. V dropped 5 bases and J dropped 6; count of bases not matched to a gene: 4. This CDR3 contains 12 residues. Germline CDR1 reads SNHLY; CDR2 reads FYNNEI. The CDR3 region has the DNA TGTGCCAGCAGTCAGGGACAGTCCGAGCAGTACTTC. Translated: CASSQGQSEQYF.

The chain uses TRBV13 and TRBJ2-7; TRBD2 matches at 8 bases. Germline V lookup: CDR1 PRHDT, CDR2 FYEKMQ (reference sequence). The CDR3 covers 14 residues. The V gene end was trimmed by 2 bases and the J gene end by 2 bases; junction bases not matched to a gene: 2. Here the CDR3 DNA reads TGTGCCAGCAGCTTAAAAGCGGGAGCCTACGAGCAGTACTTC. This gives the protein CASSLKAGAYEQYF.

In its sample, this clone was seen once. The rearrangement joins TRBV19 to TRBJ1-1, with D perhaps TRBD1 (6 bases). With 4 bases removed from V and 1 base from J, the gap between germline ends came to 13 bases. CDR3 length: 15 residues. Germline V CDR1 and CDR2: LNHDA, SQIVND (reference sequence). As DNA, the CDR3 is TGTGCCAGTAGTACCCCAGGGGCGGCGAACACTGAAGCTTTCTTT. Translating gives CASSTPGAANTEAFF.

V and J are TRBV4-3 and TRBJ2-3, with D tentatively TRBD2 (5 bases). Germline CDR1 is LGHNA and CDR2 is YSLEER. CDR3 size: 14 residues. Trimming removed 0 bases from V and 6 bases from J, with 10 bases in between. The CDR3 nucleotides read TGCGCCAGCAGCCAAGAGTCAGCGGTGGATACGCAGTATTTT. Its protein product is CASSQESAVDTQYF.

V gene TRBV7-8 combines with J gene TRBJ2-1; 7 bases are a match to TRBD2. V shed 5 bases, J shed 4 bases, and the junction held 8 bases outside the gene matches. This CDR3 region has 15 residues. Looked up from germline, CDR1 is SGHVS and CDR2 is FQNEAQ. This chain's CDR3 is CASSPGSSGYNEQFF. The CDR3 DNA reads as TGTGCCAGCAGCCCCGGGTCTAGCGGATACAATGAGCAGTTCTTC.

Only a few counts were recorded for this clone. The rearrangement uses TRBV4-3 and TRBJ2-5, with 13 bases lining up with TRBD2. CDR1 is LGHNA and CDR2 is YSLEER in the germline V gene. CDR3 size: 18 residues. With V trimmed by 4 bases and J by 2 bases, 10 bases remained unmatched. In DNA form, the CDR3 reads TGCGCCAGCAGCCGAAAACCGGGACTAGCGGGGAATCAAGAGACCCAGTACTTC. Protein sequence: CASSRKPGLAGNQETQYF.

J is TRBJ2-1 and V is TRBV11-2; weak D call: TRBD2 (6 bases). Trimming pared 3 bases from V and 6 bases from J, leaving 15 bases between. The CDR3 sequence is 15 residues long. Germline V CDR1 and CDR2: SGHAT, FQNNGV. The chain's CDR3 is CASSFRGLILNEQFF. CDR3 in DNA: TGTGCCAGCAGCTTTAGGGGACTTATACTCAATGAGCAGTTCTTC.

The gene calls are TRBV28 and TRBJ2-2; D possibly corresponds to TRBD2 (5 bases). The CDR3 is 14 residues long. Trimming cost V 7 bases and J 6 bases, with 15 bases left between them. Germline loops: CDR1 MDHEN, CDR2 SYDVKM. The CDR3 is CASILSGGPGELFF. CDR3 sequence (DNA): TGTGCCAGCATCCTCTCCGGAGGTCCCGGGGAGCTGTTTTTT. Using reference TRBV28 and TRBJ2-2 for the parts outside the CDR3, the full variable domain is DVKVTQSSRYLVKRTGEKVFLECVQDMDHENMFWYRQDPGLGLRLIYFSYDVKMKEKGDIPEGYSVSREKKERFSLILESASTNQTSMYLCASILSGGPGELFFGEGSRLTVL.

The V and J genes are TRBV2 and TRBJ2-1, with D hard to call. The germline V and J ends were trimmed by 2 bases and 8 bases, with 10 bases remaining between them. The CDR3 is 13 amino acids. Germline assignment: CDR1 SNHLY and CDR2 FYNNEI. In DNA, the CDR3 is TGTGCCAGCAGTGAATGGGCAATTTATGAGCAGTTCTTC. Amino acid sequence: CASSEWAIYEQFF.

This chain uses TRBV19 with TRBJ1-6; TRBD1 matches at 7 bases. The V gene end was trimmed by 5 bases and the J gene end by 7 bases; junction bases not matched to a gene: 8. CDR3 length: 15 residues. Germline V gives CDR1 LNHDA, CDR2 SQIVND (reference sequence). CDR3 sequence: CASSAGGRENSPLHF. CDR3 bases: TGTGCCAGTAGTGCAGGGGGGCGCGAGAATTCACCCCTCCACTTT.

This CDR3 reads CASSEEESSYEQYF. For the CDR3, the DNA is TGCGCCAGCAGTGAAGAGGAGAGCTCCTACGAGCAGTACTTC. The chain recombines TRBV10-1 with TRBJ2-7, with no clear D. This CDR3 has 14 residues. Trimming cost V 3 bases and J 0 bases, with 9 bases left between them. CDR1 WNHNN and CDR2 SYGVQD come from the germline V gene (reference sequence).

This chain uses TRBV30 with TRBJ2-2; D may be TRBD1 (6 bases). The CDR3 is made up of 13 amino acids. The V and J ends lost 2 bases and 4 bases respectively, with 8 bases between them. Germline V gives CDR1 GTSNPN, CDR2 SVGIG (reference sequence). The CDR3, as DNA: TGTGCCTGGAGTCCAGGGGTCACCGGGGAGCTGTTTTTT. This translates into CAWSPGVTGELFF.

Many counts were recorded for this clone. This sequence joins TRBV7-3 and TRBJ2-1; D might be TRBD2 (7 bases). Per germline, CDR1 SGHTA and CDR2 FQGTGA. The CDR3 extends over 16 amino acids. The V and J ends lost 4 bases and 3 bases respectively, with 16 bases between them. The CDR3 reads CASSSTGRGYYNEQFF. Written as DNA, the CDR3 is TGTGCCAGCAGCTCCACAGGGAGGGGGTACTACAATGAGCAGTTCTTC.

The rearrangement uses TRBV27 and TRBJ2-1; 7 bases map to TRBD2. From germline, CDR1 is MNHEY and CDR2 SMNVEV (reference sequence). Germline trimming cut 3 bases from V and 0 bases from J; bases unmatched to any gene: 8. The CDR3 has 17 amino acids. The CDR3 DNA reads TGTGCCAGCAGTTTCGGGGGGAACGGAGGCTCCTACAATGAGCAGTTCTTC. This sequence encodes CASSFGGNGGSYNEQFF.

This chain uses TRBV19 with TRBJ2-7; D might be TRBD2 (6 bases). Germline V lookup: CDR1 LNHDA, CDR2 SQIVND (reference sequence). With 4 bases removed from V and 1 base from J, the gap between germline ends came to 11 bases. The CDR3 extends over 14 amino acids. CDR3 sequence reads: CASSKTRQSYEQYF. CDR3 in DNA: TGTGCCAGTAGTAAGACTAGGCAATCCTACGAGCAGTACTTC.

V is TRBV7-3 and J is TRBJ1-5, with TRBD1 matching over 7 bases. CDR1 is SGHTA and CDR2 is FQGTGA in the germline V gene. J was trimmed by 5 bases and V by 2 bases; bases with no gene match: 6. This CDR3 region has 15 residues. CDR3 bases: TGTGCCAGCAGCTTACAAGCAGGGGGACATCAGCCCCAGCATTTT. Its translation is CASSLQAGGHQPQHF.

The chain joins TRBV29-1 to TRBJ1-1; TRBD1 aligns across 8 bases. In germline, CDR1 is SQVTM, CDR2 ANQGSEA. J lost 1 base, V lost 8 bases, and 3 bases had no gene match. CDR3 length: 12 residues. Here the CDR3 DNA reads TGCAGCTCTGGGACAGGGAACACTGAAGCTTTCTTT. Translated, it gives CSSGTGNTEAFF.

The J gene is TRBJ1-5, the V gene TRBV3-1 (or the pseudogene TRBV3-2), with 7 bases matching TRBD1. CDR3 length equals 14 residues. The V gene end was trimmed by 1 base and the J gene end by 7 bases; junction bases not matched to a gene: 4. Germline V gene lookup returns CDR1 LGHDT and CDR2 YNNKEL (reference sequence). CDR3 DNA sequence: TGTGCCAGCAGCCAAGCAGGGGGAAGACAGCCCCAGCATTTT. It is translated as CASSQAGGRQPQHF.

The V and J genes are TRBV7-6 and TRBJ2-2; 7 bases are a match to TRBD1. The trim removed 5 bases at V and 7 bases at J, leaving 10 bases unmatched. Germline lookup yields CDR1 SGHVS and CDR2 FNYEAQ. The CDR3 has 15 residues. The CDR3: CASSRWTGLGGELFF. CDR3 DNA sequence: TGTGCCAGCAGCCGGTGGACAGGCCTCGGCGGGGAGCTGTTTTTT.

The chain couples TRBV7-9 to TRBJ2-7; D uncertain. Germline V gene data show CDR1 as SEHNR and CDR2 as FQNEAQ (reference sequence). The CDR3 length is 12 residues. The germline V and J ends were trimmed by 2 bases and 6 bases, with 8 bases remaining between them. This CDR3 is CASSLSGGEQYF. The CDR3 DNA reads as TGTGCCAGCAGCTTATCAGGTGGCGAGCAGTACTTC.

CDR3 residues: CASSLGVGFVFADTQYF. The CDR3, as DNA: TGTGCCAGCAGCTTGGGAGTCGGGTTCGTGTTTGCAGATACGCAGTATTTT. The chain couples TRBV5-8 to TRBJ2-3; D is undetermined. The germline CDR1 and CDR2 sequences are SGHTS and YDEGEE. V lost 0 bases to trimming and J lost 4 bases, with 18 bases between them. CDR3 length equals 17 residues.

The chain uses TRBV11-3 and TRBJ2-3; 12 bases map to TRBD2. CDR3 length: 18 residues. Germline CDR1 reads SGHNT; CDR2 reads YENEEA. With V trimmed by 0 bases and J by 4 bases, 8 bases remained unmatched. CDR3 sequence reads: CASSLDVTSGSGADTQYF. The CDR3, as DNA: TGTGCCAGCAGCTTAGATGTGACTAGCGGGAGTGGCGCAGATACGCAGTATTTT.

The chain couples TRBV2 to TRBJ2-7; 7 nucleotides match TRBD2. Germline V gene sequence: CDR1 SNHLY, CDR2 FYNNEI. The junction had 10 bases not matched to a gene; V was cut back by 5 bases and J by 3 bases. The CDR3 is made up of 15 amino acids. Here the CDR3 DNA reads TGTGCCAGCAGTTCTGGGACTATCGACCTCTACGAGCAGTACTTC. The encoded protein is CASSSGTIDLYEQYF.

The CDR3 nucleotides read TGTGCCAGCAGTCCCTTACAGGGCCATGAAGCTTTCTTT. It codes for CASSPLQGHEAFF. The chain joins TRBV28 to TRBJ1-1; possible D gene TRBD1, 6 bases. Germline V gene lookup returns CDR1 MDHEN and CDR2 SYDVKM. The CDR3 totals 13 residues. V was trimmed by 5 bases and J by 7 bases, leaving 14 bases between them.

The gene calls are TRBV5-8 and TRBJ1-2; a possible D gene is TRBD1 (6 bases). Trimming removed 3 bases from V and 2 bases from J, with 17 bases in between. The CDR3 contains 16 residues. CDR1 and CDR2 from the germline V gene are SGHTS and YDEGEE. CDR3 in amino acids: CASSSVLGQPNYGYTF. CDR3 nucleotide sequence: TGTGCCAGCAGCTCGGTACTCGGACAGCCCAACTATGGCTACACCTTC.

This rearrangement joins TRBV2 to TRBJ1-1, with 9 bases fitting TRBD1. Germline V gene lookup returns CDR1 SNHLY and CDR2 FYNNEI. The V and J ends lost 4 bases and 11 bases, in that order; junction bases with no gene match: 5. The CDR3 spans 12 residues. CDR3 bases: TGTGCCAGCAGTGTGGGGGACAGGGCGGCTTTCTTT. Protein: CASSVGDRAAFF.

This clone was counted once. The V gene is TRBV28, the J gene TRBJ2-2; weak D call: TRBD2 (6 bases). The CDR3 is made up of 21 amino acids. CDR1 and CDR2 from the germline V gene are MDHEN and SYDVKM. V gave up 7 bases and J gave up 5 bases, with 35 bases separating them. CDR3: CASTPLAIVASDPGWTGELFF. The CDR3 DNA is TGTGCCAGCACCCCCCTAGCGATAGTGGCCAGCGACCCGGGTTGGACCGGGGAGCTGTTTTTT. Variable domain in full (rest from reference TRBV28 and TRBJ2-2): DVKVTQSSRYLVKRTGEKVFLECVQDMDHENMFWYRQDPGLGLRLIYFSYDVKMKEKGDIPEGYSVSREKKERFSLILESASTNQTSMYLCASTPLAIVASDPGWTGELFFGEGSRLTVL.

Only one count was recorded for this clone. The genes are TRBV27 and TRBJ1-5, with a weak D call TRBD1 (6 bases). Trimming shortened V by 5 bases and J by 4 bases, and 9 bases separated the two germline ends. From germline, CDR1 is MNHEY and CDR2 SMNVEV (reference sequence). This CDR3 has 13 amino acids. CDR3 in DNA: TGTGCCAGCAGTCCACAGGGAAATCAGCCCCAGCATTTT. Translation: CASSPQGNQPQHF.